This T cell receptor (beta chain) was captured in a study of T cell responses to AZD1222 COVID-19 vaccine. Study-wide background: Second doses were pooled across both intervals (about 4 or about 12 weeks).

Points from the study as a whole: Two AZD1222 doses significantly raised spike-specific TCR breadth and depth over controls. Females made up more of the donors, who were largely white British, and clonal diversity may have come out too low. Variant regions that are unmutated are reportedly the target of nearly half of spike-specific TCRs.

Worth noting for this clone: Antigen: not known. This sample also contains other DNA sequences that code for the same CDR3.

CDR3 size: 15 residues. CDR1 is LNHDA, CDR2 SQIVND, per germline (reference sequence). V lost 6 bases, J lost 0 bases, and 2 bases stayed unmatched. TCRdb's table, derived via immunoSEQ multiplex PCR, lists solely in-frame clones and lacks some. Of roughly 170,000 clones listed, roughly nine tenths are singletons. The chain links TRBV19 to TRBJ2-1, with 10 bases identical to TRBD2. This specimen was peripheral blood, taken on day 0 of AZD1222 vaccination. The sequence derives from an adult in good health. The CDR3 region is CASSPSGSSYNEQFF. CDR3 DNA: TGTGCCAGTAGCCCTAGCGGGAGCTCCTACAATGAGCAGTTCTTC.